The source of this T cell receptor (beta chain) is a study of cytomegalovirus exposure and HLA in healthy donors. Broader study findings: Across donors, most TCRs were seen rarely, yet some public ones were widespread. The authors judged a highly shared variant cluster likely a sequencing artifact. Other equally common chains were less clonally expanded than HLA-associated TCR beta chains, a later analysis showed.

The PCR made use of 60 Vbeta and 13 Jbeta primers. Using immunoSEQ multiplex PCR, the repertoire was profiled, and TCRdb retains in-frame clones only, with some absent. Seen here are 100,000 to 150,000 clones, approximately 73% observed once, and the top ten hold approximately 4.8%. About this clone: Its antigen remains unidentified.

The germline V gene encodes CDR1 SNHLY and CDR2 FYNNEI. The CDR3 spans 12 residues. V shed 2 bases and J shed 7 bases, with 8 bases lying between them. Sequencing was performed on PBMCs. The rearrangement joins TRBV2 to TRBJ1-1, with no clear D. This TCR was recovered from a man between 60 and 75 years old in good health and CMV-seropositive. Written as DNA, the CDR3 is TGTGCCAGCAGTGAATGGTCCTATGAAGCTTTCTTT. Translation gives CASSEWSYEAFF. The entire variable domain, with the rest obtained from reference TRBV2 and TRBJ1-1, is as follows: EPEVTQTPSHQVTQMGQEVILRCVPISNHLYFYWYRQILGQKVEFLVSFYNNEISEKSEIFDDQFSVERPDGSNFTLKIRSTKLEDSAMYFCASSEWSYEAFFGQGTRLTVV.